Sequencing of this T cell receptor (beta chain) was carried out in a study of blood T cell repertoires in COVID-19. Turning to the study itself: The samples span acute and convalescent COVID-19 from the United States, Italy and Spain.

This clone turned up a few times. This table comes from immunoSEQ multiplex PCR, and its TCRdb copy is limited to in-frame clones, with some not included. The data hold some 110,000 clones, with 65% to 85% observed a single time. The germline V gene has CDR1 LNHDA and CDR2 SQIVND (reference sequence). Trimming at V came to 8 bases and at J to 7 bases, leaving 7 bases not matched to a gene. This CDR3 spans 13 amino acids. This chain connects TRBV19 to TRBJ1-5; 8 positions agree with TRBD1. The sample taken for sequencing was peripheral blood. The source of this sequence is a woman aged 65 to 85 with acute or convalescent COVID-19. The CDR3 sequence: CASADRGHQPQHF. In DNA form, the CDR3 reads TGTGCCAGTGCTGACAGGGGCCACCAGCCCCAGCATTTT.